The next 21 T cell receptor beta chains were all read from a single sample in a study of control samples from healthy donors and cancer patients. Data came from immunoSEQ multiplex PCR; TCRdb stores just in-frame clones and leaves some out. The sample includes 85,000 to 95,000 clones, approximately 89% of them seen just once. The material sequenced was blood. Every receptor here comes from a woman aged 25-40 years in good health.

The chain has TRBV10-3 and TRBJ1-2; 7 bases align to TRBD1. V dropped 3 bases and J dropped 13; count of bases not matched to a gene: 5. This CDR3 is built from 11 residues. Per the germline V gene, CDR1 is ENHRY and CDR2 is SYGVKD. The CDR3 region has the DNA TGTGCCATCAGTGAAGGGGGCTTAGGCACCTTC. Amino acid sequence: CAISEGGLGTF.

The chain has TRBV3-1 (or the pseudogene TRBV3-2) and TRBJ2-3, with TRBD2 identical over 13 bases. The CDR3 extends over 18 amino acids. Germline assignment: CDR1 LGHDT and CDR2 YNNKEL (reference sequence). V dropped 4 bases and J dropped 3; count of bases not matched to a gene: 10. This chain's CDR3 is CASSLGPGLAGRTDTQYF. The CDR3 DNA reads as TGTGCCAGCAGCCTCGGACCGGGACTAGCGGGGCGGACAGATACGCAGTATTTT.

The chain recombines TRBV6-6 with TRBJ2-5; D possibly corresponds to TRBD2 (5 bases). Trimming removed 6 bases from V and 3 bases from J, with 14 bases in between. The CDR3 has 14 residues. In germline, CDR1 is MNHNY, CDR2 SVGAGI (reference sequence). CDR3 loop: CASRGSATKETQYF. The CDR3 DNA reads TGTGCCAGCAGGGGTAGCGCCACTAAAGAGACCCAGTACTTC.

The chain carries TRBV4-1 and TRBJ1-1; D is perhaps TRBD1 (6 bases). CDR3 length: 14 residues. Germline values: CDR1 MGHRA, CDR2 YSYEKL. Trimming pared 4 bases from V and 3 bases from J, leaving 12 bases between. The CDR3 sequence: CASSLRGMDTEAFF. CDR3 nucleotide sequence: TGCGCCAGCAGCCTCAGGGGTATGGACACTGAAGCTTTCTTT.

V is TRBV14 and J is TRBJ2-7; no clear D. Germline CDR1 reads SGHDN; CDR2 reads FVKESK. The CDR3 has 17 amino acids. V was cut by 3 bases and J by 2 bases, with 20 bases left in between. The CDR3: CASSQVMFSGSAYEQYF. In DNA, the CDR3 is TGTGCCAGCAGCCAGGTTATGTTTTCCGGGTCCGCCTACGAGCAGTACTTC.

This chain joins TRBV5-1 and TRBJ2-5; D assignment may be TRBD1 or TRBD2 (6 bases each). Per germline, CDR1 SGHRS and CDR2 YFSETQ. V lost 4 bases and J 5 bases, leaving 18 bases between the germline ends. This CDR3 region has 15 residues. CDR3 residues: CASSPRRRGRETQYF. CDR3 nucleotide sequence: TGCGCCAGCAGCCCACGTAGGAGGGGGAGGGAGACCCAGTACTTC.

V and J are TRBV5-1 and TRBJ2-1; 8 nucleotides match TRBD1. Germline V gives CDR1 SGHRS, CDR2 YFSETQ. The CDR3 spans 16 residues. With 4 bases clipped from V and 4 bases from J, the junction kept 10 bases outside the gene matches. The CDR3 reads CASSPFPQGAYNEQFF. DNA for the CDR3: TGCGCCAGCAGCCCGTTTCCCCAGGGGGCTTACAATGAGCAGTTCTTC.

The chain employs TRBV28 and TRBJ2-1; the D gene could be TRBD1 or TRBD2 (6 bases each). There are 12 residues in the CDR3. Germline V lookup: CDR1 MDHEN, CDR2 SYDVKM. Between the trimmed V and J ends, which lost 6 bases and 6 bases, there was a span of 9 bases. In DNA, the CDR3 is TGTGCCAGCAGCCCGGGGGCCAATGAGCAGTTCTTC. Translating gives CASSPGANEQFF.

The chain recombines TRBV24-1 with TRBJ2-1, with 8 bases that match TRBD2. The CDR3 runs to 15 residues. Germline loops: CDR1 KGHDR, CDR2 SFDVKD. Germline trimming cut 9 bases from V and 4 bases from J; bases unmatched to any gene: 10. Here the CDR3 DNA reads TGTGCCACCCCTAACGGACTAGCAGTTTACAATGAGCAGTTCTTC. Its translation is CATPNGLAVYNEQFF.

The rearrangement uses TRBV19 and TRBJ2-2; D is possibly TRBD2 (5 bases). This CDR3 has 16 amino acids. V lost 5 bases and J lost 5, with 18 bases in between. CDR1 and CDR2 (germline): LNHDA, SQIVND (reference sequence). The CDR3, as DNA: TGTGCCAGTAGTGCCTACGACTACTATTTAACCGGGGAGCTGTTTTTT. Translation: CASSAYDYYLTGELFF.

This clone appeared a single time. The gene calls are TRBV5-1 and TRBJ1-1; 7 bases line up with TRBD1. The V gene's germline CDR1 is SGHRS and CDR2 YFSETQ. CDR3 length equals 16 residues. V was pared by 0 bases and J by 0 bases, with 5 bases of the junction left unmatched. The CDR3 loop reads CASSLEGTVMNTEAFF. The CDR3 DNA sequence: TGCGCCAGCAGCTTGGAGGGGACAGTTATGAACACTGAAGCTTTCTTT. Looking up the rest from reference TRBV5-1 and TRBJ1-1 gives the full variable domain: KAGVTQTPRYLIKTRGQQVTLSCSPISGHRSVSWYQQTPGQGLQFLFEYFSETQRNKGNFPGRFSGRQFSNSRSEMNVSTLELGDSALYLCASSLEGTVMNTEAFFGQGTRLTVV.

This sequence joins TRBV5-1 and TRBJ2-1, with 10 bases aligning to TRBD2. Per the germline V gene, CDR1 is SGHRS and CDR2 is YFSETQ. The CDR3 loop spans 15 amino acids. The V gene end was trimmed by 2 bases and the J gene end by 4 bases; junction bases not matched to a gene: 3. The CDR3 here is CASSFSSGRYNEQFF. In DNA, the CDR3 is TGCGCCAGCAGCTTTAGTAGCGGGAGGTACAATGAGCAGTTCTTC.

The V call is TRBV11-2, the J call TRBJ1-2; no definite D call. With 2 bases removed from V and 3 bases from J, the gap between germline ends came to 16 bases. This CDR3 has 16 residues. CDR1 and CDR2 (germline): SGHAT, FQNNGV. The CDR3 nucleotides read TGTGCCAGCAGCTTAAGGATTGGGGAGAAAGACTATGGCTACACCTTC. Translation gives CASSLRIGEKDYGYTF.

The rearrangement uses TRBV19 and TRBJ2-3, with TRBD1 identical over 7 bases. With V trimmed by 5 bases and J by 0 bases, 5 bases remained unmatched. The germline gives CDR1 LNHDA, CDR2 SQIVND (reference sequence). The CDR3 has 15 amino acids. CDR3 DNA: TGTGCCAGTAGTCACCTGACAGGGAGCACAGATACGCAGTATTTT. It specifies CASSHLTGSTDTQYF.

This clone was observed a handful of times. This chain uses TRBV18 with TRBJ2-1, with D unclear. Per the germline V gene, CDR1 is KGHSH and CDR2 is LQKENI. V lost 1 base and J 6 bases, leaving 4 bases between the germline ends. This CDR3 spans 12 amino acids. CDR3 region: CASSPRSNEQFF. CDR3 coding DNA: TGTGCCAGCTCACCACGTTCCAATGAGCAGTTCTTC.

The chain joins TRBV6-6 to TRBJ2-7, with D possibly TRBD1 on 6 matching bases. Per the germline V gene, CDR1 is MNHNY and CDR2 is SVGAGI (reference sequence). The V end lost 8 bases, the J end lost 2 bases, and 10 bases lay between the germline ends. The CDR3 contains 12 residues. Here the CDR3 reads CASGRGTYEQYF. Here the CDR3 DNA reads TGTGCCAGCGGCAGGGGAACCTACGAGCAGTACTTC.

The DNA for the CDR3 is TGCGCCAGCAGTGAGTCCGGTAATTCACCCCTCCACTTT. Its translation is CASSESGNSPLHF. This rearrangement joins TRBV10-1 to TRBJ1-6, with D uncertain. The CDR3 is 13 residues long. Trimming pared 0 bases from V and 6 bases from J, leaving 3 bases between. Per the germline V gene, CDR1 is WNHNN and CDR2 is SYGVQD (reference sequence).

The chain is built from TRBV18 and TRBJ1-2; 9 bases match TRBD1. The length of the CDR3 is 16 residues. Looked up from germline, CDR1 is KGHSH and CDR2 is LQKENI. V shed 8 bases and J 7 bases; nucleotides not matched to a gene: 17. CDR3 in amino acids: CASTGGAGTGIRGYTF. The CDR3 DNA reads TGTGCCAGCACAGGGGGAGCCGGGACAGGGATACGTGGCTACACCTTC.

The chain employs TRBV15 and TRBJ1-4, with 8 bases matching TRBD1. Germline V gives CDR1 LNHNV, CDR2 YYDKDF (reference sequence). J lost 8 bases, V lost 3 bases, and 8 bases had no gene match. This CDR3 spans 15 amino acids. The CDR3 loop reads CATSSPGQGNEKLFF. The CDR3 nucleotides are TGTGCCACCAGCAGCCCCGGACAGGGAAACGAAAAACTGTTTTTT. The full variable domain, its missing parts supplied by reference TRBV15 and TRBJ1-4, is DAMVIQNPRYQVTQFGKPVTLSCSQTLNHNVMYWYQQKSSQAPKLLFHYYDKDFNNEADTPDNFQSRRPNTSFCFLDIRSPGLGDTAMYLCATSSPGQGNEKLFFGSGTQLSVL.

In its sample, this clone was seen once. The chain joins TRBV7-3 to TRBJ2-1, with D tentatively TRBD2 (6 bases). The CDR3 has 13 residues. V lost 3 bases, J lost 8 bases, and 11 bases lay in between. CDR1 is SGHTA, CDR2 FQGTGA, per germline. The CDR3 bases are TGTGCCAGCAGCTTTACAGGAGGGGATGAGCAGTTCTTC. Its protein is CASSFTGGDEQFF. The full variable domain, completed using reference TRBV7-3 and TRBJ2-1, is GAGVSQTPSNKVTEKGKYVELRCDPISGHTALYWYRQSLGQGPEFLIYFQGTGAADDSGLPNDRFFAVRPEGSVSTLKIQRTERGDSAVYLCASSFTGGDEQFFGPGTRLTVL.

V is TRBV10-3 and J is TRBJ1-5; 8 nucleotides line up with TRBD1. With V trimmed by 4 bases and J by 5 bases, 4 bases remained unmatched. Germline V gene lookup returns CDR1 ENHRY and CDR2 SYGVKD. The CDR3 sequence is 14 residues long. The CDR3 DNA reads TGTGCCATCAGTGCTGGACAGGGAGATCAGCCCCAGCATTTT. Its protein product is CAISAGQGDQPQHF.